A single sample is the source of the 12 T cell receptor beta chains below, sequenced in a study of blood T cells in healthy people across ages. Using a J-beta primer mix together with a sample-barcoded 5' primer, a second PCR was run for roughly 6 to 12 cycles. One entry per CDR3 protein, called by TCRdb with MiXCR from the 5' RACE reads. The sample contains 1.5 million to 2 million distinct CDR3 sequences, roughly a third of which appear only once. Sequencing was done on a sample of blood. The receptor source for this set is a woman aged 30 to 39 in good health.

This clonotype was counted only a few times. This chain links TRBV7-9 with TRBJ2-7; the D gene could be TRBD1 or TRBD2 (5 bases each). The CDR3 extends over 15 amino acids. Germline CDR1 is SEHNR and CDR2 is FQNEAQ (reference sequence). V gave up 4 bases and J gave up 0 bases, with 13 bases separating them. CDR3 protein: CASSSHPGPSYEQYF. The CDR3 coding sequence is TGTGCCAGCAGCTCCCACCCGGGACCCTCCTACGAGCAGTACTTC.

The chain has TRBV30 and TRBJ1-2; 9 nucleotides match TRBD1. Germline-derived CDR1 and CDR2 are GTSNPN and SVGIG (reference sequence). The CDR3 totals 14 residues. Losses at the gene ends were 5 bases for V and 3 bases for J; bases not matched to a gene: 7. CDR3 loop: CAWSLQGAYYGYTF. CDR3 DNA sequence: TGTGCCTGGTCATTACAGGGGGCCTACTATGGCTACACCTTC. The variable domain in full, with the rest retrieved from reference TRBV30 and TRBJ1-2, is SQTIHQWPATLVQPVGSPLSLECTVEGTSNPNLYWYRQAAGRGLQLLFYSVGIGQISSEVPQNLSASRPQDRQFILSSKKLLLSDSGFYLCAWSLQGAYYGYTFGSGTRLTVV.

The genes are TRBV20-1 and TRBJ2-7; maybe TRBD2 (6 bases). Germline V lookup: CDR1 DFQATT, CDR2 SNEGSKA (reference sequence). The length of the CDR3 is 13 residues. Trimming shortened V by 0 bases and J by 6 bases, and 12 bases separated the two germline ends. The CDR3: CSAREGGTGEQYF. Written as DNA, the CDR3 is TGCAGTGCTAGAGAGGGGGGAACGGGCGAGCAGTACTTC.

The genes are TRBV20-1 and TRBJ1-1; 11 positions match TRBD1. CDR1 and CDR2 from the germline V gene are DFQATT and SNEGSKA (reference sequence). After removal of 7 bases from V and 7 bases from J, the junction contained 11 bases not matched to a gene. This CDR3 spans 14 amino acids. Written as DNA, the CDR3 is TGCAGTGTCGATCCTAGGACAGGGGGCATTGAAGCTTTCTTT. Translating it yields CSVDPRTGGIEAFF.

Points on this clonotype: A junction end diverges from the germline sequence, so it may reflect a read error. V is TRBV15 and J is TRBJ2-1; 7 bases agree with TRBD2. Germline CDR1 is LNHNV and CDR2 is YYDKDF (reference sequence). This CDR3 comprises 16 residues. The CDR3 bases are TGTGCCTCCAGCAGAGGCCTAGCGGAATACTACAATGAGCAGTTCTTC. This encodes CASSRGLAEYYNEQFF.

Note on this clonotype: Because the CDR3 is missing its conserved closing phenylalanine or tryptophan, this is likely a read error. The rearrangement joins TRBV20-1 to TRBJ2-1, with D possibly called TRBD1 or TRBD2 (6 bases each). Germline CDR1 DFQATT, CDR2 SNEGSKA (reference sequence). The CDR3 sequence is 14 residues long. The V gene lost 7 bases and the J gene lost 0 bases, with 13 bases spanning the gap. The DNA of the CDR3 is TGCAGTGTCGCTCGGGGGCACTCCTACAATGAGCAGTTCTTA. Translation: CSVARGHSYNEQFL.

The chain joins TRBV29-1 to TRBJ2-1; 11 bases line up with TRBD2. The CDR3 runs to 15 residues. V lost 6 bases to trimming and J lost 7 bases; unmatched junction nucleotides: 11. CDR1 SQVTM and CDR2 ANQGSEA come from the germline V gene. CDR3 protein: CSVPSPGLAENEQFF. The CDR3 DNA sequence: TGCAGCGTGCCGTCTCCGGGACTAGCGGAAAATGAGCAGTTCTTC.

The V call is TRBV12-3 or TRBV12-4, the J call TRBJ1-6, with 9 bases matching TRBD1. This CDR3 spans 16 amino acids. The trim removed 6 bases at V and 1 base at J, leaving 4 bases unmatched. The CDR3 loop is CASSPDRGSYNSPLHF. The CDR3 DNA reads TGTGCCAGCAGCCCGGACAGGGGATCCTATAATTCACCCCTCCACTTT.

The V call is TRBV20-1, the J call TRBJ2-5; 8 nucleotides match TRBD2. Losses at the gene ends were 2 bases for V and 5 bases for J; bases not matched to a gene: 13. The germline CDR1 and CDR2 sequences are DFQATT and SNEGSKA (reference sequence). This CDR3 contains 16 residues. The CDR3 loop is CSARTLFREGRETQYF. The CDR3 DNA sequence: TGCAGTGCTAGAACCCTATTTCGGGAGGGACGGGAGACCCAGTACTTC.

The chain is built from TRBV5-1 and TRBJ1-2, with D possibly matching TRBD1 (5 bases). The CDR3 contains 15 residues. The germline gives CDR1 SGHRS, CDR2 YFSETQ. V lost 8 bases to trimming and J lost 4 bases, with 21 bases between them. The CDR3 spells CASMIGQGFGYGYTF. In DNA, the CDR3 is TGCGCCAGTATGATTGGGCAGGGCTTTGGCTATGGCTACACCTTC.

This clonotype was seen a few times. The chain carries TRBV7-2 and TRBJ2-7; 7 nucleotides agree with TRBD2. From germline, CDR1 is SGHTA and CDR2 FQGNSA. This CDR3 contains 15 residues. J gave up 4 bases and V 5 bases, and 11 bases lay outside the gene matches. The CDR3 DNA reads as TGTGCCAGCAGCCCCGCGGTTGGGGGGGTATACGAGCAGTACTTC. It translates to CASSPAVGGVYEQYF.

Of note for this clonotype: A much larger clone is a single base away; this may be a read error. This chain uses TRBV5-6 with TRBJ2-3; 14 nucleotides line up with TRBD2. Unmatched junction bases numbered 3, after V lost 3 bases and J lost 0 bases. Germline V gene sequence: CDR1 SGHDT, CDR2 YYEEEE. The CDR3 covers 17 residues. CDR3 DNA: TGTGCCAGCAGCTCCCGGACTAGCGGGGGGAGCACAGATACGCAGTATTTT. Translating it yields CASSSRTSGGSTDTQYF.